The clone carrying this TCR beta chain was counted ten times or more. This CDR3 region has 15 residues. CDR1 MGHRA and CDR2 YSYEKL come from the germline V gene. V lost 1 base and J lost 2, with 12 bases in between. This specimen belongs to a study of blood T cells in healthy people across ages. Together with a sample-barcoded 5' primer, a J-beta primer mix was included in a second PCR lasting about 6 to 12 cycles. TCRdb ran MiXCR on the 5' RACE reads and lists one entry per CDR3 protein. In the table there are some 1.4 million distinct CDR3 sequences, approximately 40% of which are singletons. The chain links TRBV4-1 to TRBJ2-7, with D maybe TRBD2 (5 bases). The sequenced sample was blood. This TCR was recovered from a woman aged 18-29 years in good health. The CDR3: CASSQVRAGAYEQYF. The CDR3 DNA sequence: TGCGCCAGCAGCCAAGTCCGGGCCGGGGCCTACGAGCAGTACTTC.